These T cell receptor beta chains were read from a single sample in a study of T cell responses to AZD1222 COVID-19 vaccine. Here immunoSEQ multiplex PCR was the method, and the copy in TCRdb shows in-frame clones only, minus some. The sample lists more than 150,000 clones; around 90% were seen once. Sequenced here: peripheral blood, sampled 28 days after the second AZD1222 dose. These TCRs come from an adult who received the AZD1222 COVID-19 vaccine. Each CDR3 is given with its conserved first and last residue. D genes are given only for firm matches. The size entry is marked missing in some rows and otherwise reads once, few, many or a size class.

clone_size	v_call	j_call	d_call	cdr3_nt	cdr3_aa
-	TRBV10-2	TRBJ2-2	-	TGCGCCAGCAGTGTGAACTCGAACACCGGGGAGCTGTTTTTT	CASSVNSNTGELFF
-	TRBV10-3	TRBJ2-3	TRBD2	TGTGCCATCAGACTAGCGGGAGCAGATACGCAGTATTTT	CAIRLAGADTQYF
few	TRBV6-5	TRBJ2-1	TRBD1	TGTGCCAGCAGTTCCCTACGGACAGGCGGGAATGAGCAGTTCTTC	CASSSLRTGGNEQFF
-	TRBV28	TRBJ1-5	TRBD1	TGTGCCAGCGGACAGGGCCAGCCCCAGCATTTT	CASGQGQPQHF
-	TRBV6-5	TRBJ1-3	TRBD1	TGTGCCAGCAGTTCCGGGACAGGACCCGGAAACACCATATATTTT	CASSSGTGPGNTIYF
-	TRBV3-1/TRBV3-2	TRBJ1-6	-	TGTGCCAGCAGCCCCCCGGGCTCCTATAATTCACCCCTCCACTTT	CASSPPGSYNSPLHF
-	TRBV7-7	TRBJ1-2	-	TGTGCCAGCAGCTTAGCACGGGGACAATATGGCTACACCTTC	CASSLARGQYGYTF
once	TRBV5-4	TRBJ1-2	TRBD1	TGTGCCAGCAGCTTGGATGGGACAGCCTCCCTTCCCTATGGCTACACCTTC	CASSLDGTASLPYGYTF
-	TRBV7-2	TRBJ2-5	-	TGTGCCAGCAGTCGCGGGGCTGTGGAGACCCAGTACTTC	CASSRGAVETQYF
-	TRBV6-4	TRBJ1-3	-	TGTGCCAGCAGTGAAAACACGGGGCTTATTGGAAACACCATATATTTT	CASSENTGLIGNTIYF
-	TRBV11-3	TRBJ1-1	-	TGTGCCAGCAGCTTAGAGGAGACTTCACGGGCTTTCTTT	CASSLEETSRAFF
-	TRBV7-8	TRBJ1-3	-	TGTGCCAGCAGCCTTCTCGGGGACGTGAGCTCTGGAAACACCATATATTTT	CASSLLGDVSSGNTIYF
once	TRBV28	TRBJ2-7	TRBD2	TGTGCCAGCGGACTAGCGGGGCTCGCCTACGAGCAGTACTTC	CASGLAGLAYEQYF
-	TRBV7-3	TRBJ2-3	TRBD2	TGTGCCAGCAGCTACAGAAGCGGGAGGGGGGCAGATACGCAGTATTTT	CASSYRSGRGADTQYF
few	TRBV16	TRBJ2-7	TRBD2	TGTGCCAGCAGCCGAAGGACTAGCGGGAGCAGAGAGCAGTACTTC	CASSRRTSGSREQYF
-	TRBV27	TRBJ1-6	TRBD1	TGTGCCAGCAGGTCCAGGGGGAATTCACCCCTCCACTTT	CASRSRGNSPLHF
-	TRBV28	TRBJ1-1	-	TGTGCCAGCAGTCCCCCCGGGGGGACGAACACTGAAGCTTTCTTT	CASSPPGGTNTEAFF
-	TRBV5-1	TRBJ2-3	TRBD1	TGCGCCAGCAGCCTGGACAGGGGGTACACAGATACGCAGTATTTT	CASSLDRGYTDTQYF
-	TRBV6-5	TRBJ2-7	TRBD2	TGTGCCAGCAGTTACTCGATTGCGGGGGGCTTATACGAGCAGTACTTC	CASSYSIAGGLYEQYF
once	TRBV4-1	TRBJ2-1	-	TGCGCCAGCAGCCAAGTCCGGGAGCAGTTCTTC	CASSQVREQFF
-	TRBV28	TRBJ2-7	TRBD2	TGTGCCAGCAGGGGGACAATCTGGACTAGCGGGAGGACCTACGAGCAGTACTTC	CASRGTIWTSGRTYEQYF
-	TRBV29-1	TRBJ2-2	-	TGCAGCGTTGAACGGTTCGGGAGCGAGGGCGGGGAGCTGTTTTTT	CSVERFGSEGGELFF
-	TRBV5-4	TRBJ2-6	-	TGTGCCAGCAGGGCTGGGACCATTGAGGACGTCCTGACTTTC	CASRAGTIEDVLTF
-	TRBV7-3	TRBJ2-3	-	TGTGCCAGCACCCCCACAGGACATCCTAGCACAGATACGCAGTATTTT	CASTPTGHPSTDTQYF
-	TRBV5-1	TRBJ2-7	-	TGCGCCAGCAGTTCTGACTCCTACGAGCAGTACTTC	CASSSDSYEQYF
-	TRBV6-5	TRBJ2-1	TRBD2	TGTGCCAGCAGACTTCAACTAGCGGGTAACAATGAGCAGTTCTTC	CASRLQLAGNNEQFF
-	TRBV6-1	TRBJ1-2	TRBD1	TGTGCCAGCAGTGAAGCCCTCGGACAGGTCTATGGCTACACCTTC	CASSEALGQVYGYTF
-	TRBV5-1	TRBJ1-4	-	TGCGCCAGCAGCTTGGCCGTCGATGAAAAACTGTTTTTT	CASSLAVDEKLFF
-	TRBV19	TRBJ2-3	TRBD2	TGTGCCAGTAGTATGGGGATGACTAGCGGGGGGCAAGATACGCAGTATTTT	CASSMGMTSGGQDTQYF
-	TRBV7-3	TRBJ2-1	-	TGTGCCAGCAGCTCTCCTCCTAGCGATGAGCAGTTCTTC	CASSSPPSDEQFF
once	TRBV19	TRBJ1-5	TRBD1	TGTGCCAGTATCAGAGGGGGACAGGGATCTCAGCCCCAGCATTTT	CASIRGGQGSQPQHF
-	TRBV6-5	TRBJ2-5	TRBD2	TGTGCCAGCAGTTACTCGAGGCCTAGCGGGCAAGAGACCCAGTACTTC	CASSYSRPSGQETQYF
-	TRBV6-5	TRBJ2-7	TRBD2	TGTGCCAGCAGTTACGATAGCGGGGGGACTCCCTACGAGCAGTACTTC	CASSYDSGGTPYEQYF
few	TRBV5-1	TRBJ1-2	-	TGCGCCAGCAGCTCAGAAGGGCTGAGCTATGGCTACACCTTC	CASSSEGLSYGYTF
-	TRBV5-4	TRBJ2-7	TRBD2	TGTGCCAGCAGCTCCGGACTAGCGGGTATCTACGAGCAGTACTTC	CASSSGLAGIYEQYF
once	TRBV2	TRBJ2-7	TRBD2	TGTGCCAGCACCACCATAGCGGGAAGGAACGAGCAGTACTTC	CASTTIAGRNEQYF
-	TRBV10-3	TRBJ1-5	-	TGTGCCATCAGTGAGTCGAACCAGAATAGCAATCAGCCCCAGCATTTT	CAISESNQNSNQPQHF
-	TRBV5-1	TRBJ2-2	TRBD2	TGCGCCAGCAGCTTGGTCACTAGCGCCAACACCGGGGAGCTGTTTTTT	CASSLVTSANTGELFF
-	TRBV5-1	TRBJ1-2	-	TGCGCCAGCAGCTTGGTGATAGGAGGACGGGACTATGGCTACACCTTC	CASSLVIGGRDYGYTF
-	TRBV6-6	TRBJ2-5	-	TGTGCCAGCAGTTACTCGACCCTCGGAGAGACCCAGTACTTC	CASSYSTLGETQYF
-	TRBV4-2	TRBJ2-7	-	TGTGCCAGCAGCGCTTTAGGGGCGCGCGAGCAGTACTTC	CASSALGAREQYF
-	TRBV24-1	TRBJ2-1	TRBD1	TGTGCCACCAGTGATTGGACAGGGTATGAGCAGTTCTTC	CATSDWTGYEQFF
-	TRBV2	TRBJ2-7	TRBD1	TGTGCCAGCAGTGGACCGGGACAGAGATACGAGCAGTACTTC	CASSGPGQRYEQYF
once	TRBV5-4	TRBJ2-7	TRBD2	TGTGCCACCCTGGGGGGGGAGCAGTACTTC	CATLGGEQYF
few	TRBV7-8	TRBJ1-2	TRBD1	TGTGCCAGCACCTGGGGGGAAGGGGGCTTAGGCGGCTACACCTTC	CASTWGEGGLGGYTF
once	TRBV19	TRBJ1-1	TRBD1	TGTGCCAGTAGTGAGGGACAGGGGGGGCGGAACACTGAAGCTTTCTTT	CASSEGQGGRNTEAFF
-	TRBV15	TRBJ1-1	-	TGTGCCACCAGCAGAGATCTTGCGGTGACTGAAGCTTTCTTT	CATSRDLAVTEAFF
-	TRBV27	TRBJ1-1	-	TGTGCCAGCAGTTTGGGCGCAGGGAACACTGAAGCTTTCTTT	CASSLGAGNTEAFF
-	TRBV28	TRBJ2-3	-	TGTGCGTCGACAAGGCCCTCCCGGGATACGCAGTATTTT	CASTRPSRDTQYF
-	TRBV18	TRBJ2-7	-	TGTGCCAGCTCACCAATAGGGGGGGACGGCGGCGAGCAGTACTTC	CASSPIGGDGGEQYF
-	TRBV13	TRBJ2-3	-	TGTGCCAGCGAGGGGGACTTTAGCACAGATACGCAGTATTTT	CASEGDFSTDTQYF
-	TRBV6-5	TRBJ2-7	-	TGTGCCAGCAGACGAAAAAGGGACGGAACCTACGAGCAGTACTTC	CASRRKRDGTYEQYF
-	TRBV10-3	TRBJ2-6	-	TGTGCCATCAGCGAAGGAGGAGGTTCGGGGGCCAACGTCCTGACTTTC	CAISEGGGSGANVLTF
-	TRBV7-3	TRBJ2-1	TRBD1	TGTGCCAGCAGCCCCTCGGGACAGGGGAATGAGCAGTTCTTC	CASSPSGQGNEQFF
-	TRBV14	TRBJ2-2	-	TGTGCCAGCAGCTATTCAGCGTACACCGGGGAGCTGTTTTTT	CASSYSAYTGELFF